The source of this T cell receptor beta chain is a study of CD8+CD57+ T cells in acquired aplastic anemia. The CDR3 sequence is 14 residues long. The germline V gene encodes CDR1 SGHDN and CDR2 FVKESK. Investigators profiled TCR beta VDJ and CDR3 from genomic DNA template. One entry per CDR3 protein results from TCRdb running MiXCR on the reads. The table has approximately 65,000 distinct CDR3 sequences, over 45% seen once. General observations from the study: Fewer than 30 CD8+ CDR3 sequences were shared between patients and controls.

A note on this clonotype: Its antigen is undetermined. The junction and the germline gene differ at one end; a read error may be behind it.

The receptor was derived from a human donor in good health, serving as a control. Sequencing used sorted CD4+, CD8+, or CD8+CD57+ T cells (not recorded which) from PBMCs. The rearrangement joins TRBV14 to TRBJ2-7, with 10 nucleotides matching TRBD2. DNA for the CDR3: TGTGCCAGCAGCCAAACTAGCGGGAACTACGAGCAGTGCTTC. The encoded protein is CASSQTSGNYEQCF.